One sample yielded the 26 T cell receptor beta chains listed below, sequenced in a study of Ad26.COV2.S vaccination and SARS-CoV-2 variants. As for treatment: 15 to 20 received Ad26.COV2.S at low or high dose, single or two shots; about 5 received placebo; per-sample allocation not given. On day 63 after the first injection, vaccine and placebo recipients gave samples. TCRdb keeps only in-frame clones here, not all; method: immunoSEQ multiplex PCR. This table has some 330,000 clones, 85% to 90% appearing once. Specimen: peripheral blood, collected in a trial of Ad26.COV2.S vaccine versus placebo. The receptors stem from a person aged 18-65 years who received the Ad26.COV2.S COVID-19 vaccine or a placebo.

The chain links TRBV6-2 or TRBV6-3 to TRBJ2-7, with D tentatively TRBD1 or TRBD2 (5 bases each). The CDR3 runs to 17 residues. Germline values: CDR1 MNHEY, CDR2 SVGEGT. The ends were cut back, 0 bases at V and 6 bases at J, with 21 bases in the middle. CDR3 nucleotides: TGTGCCAGCAGTTACTCAAGGGGTCGGGATATCGTTGGCGAGCAGTACGTC. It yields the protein CASSYSRGRDIVGEQYV.

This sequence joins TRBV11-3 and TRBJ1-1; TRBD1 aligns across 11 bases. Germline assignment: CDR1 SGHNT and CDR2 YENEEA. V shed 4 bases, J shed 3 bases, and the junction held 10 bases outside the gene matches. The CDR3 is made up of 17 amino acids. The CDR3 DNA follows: TGTGCCAGCAGCTCACACGCCCAGGGACAGGGGGACACTGAAGCTTTCTTT. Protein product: CASSSHAQGQGDTEAFF.

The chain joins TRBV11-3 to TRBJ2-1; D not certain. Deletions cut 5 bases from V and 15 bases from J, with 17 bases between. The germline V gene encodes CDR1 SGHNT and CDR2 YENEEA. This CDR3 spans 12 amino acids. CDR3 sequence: CASSRNGQILFF. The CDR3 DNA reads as TGTGCCAGCAGCCGAAACGGCCAGATTCTGTTCTTC. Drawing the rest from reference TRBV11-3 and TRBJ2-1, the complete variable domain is EAGVVQSPRYKIIEKKQPVAFWCNPISGHNTLYWYLQNLGQGPELLIRYENEEAVDDSQLPKDRFSAERLKGVDSTLKIQPAELGDSAVYLCASSRNGQILFFGPGTRLTVL.

The CDR3 loop reads CAWSIAGNQPQHF. DNA for the CDR3: TGTGCCTGGAGTATTGCAGGCAATCAGCCCCAGCATTTT. The chain uses TRBV30 and TRBJ1-5; D is ambiguous. Trimming left V 2 bases short and J 2 bases short, with 7 bases between. CDR3 length equals 13 residues. Germline assignment: CDR1 GTSNPN and CDR2 SVGIG (reference sequence). Full variable domain (rest looked up from reference TRBV30 and TRBJ1-5): SQTIHQWPATLVQPVGSPLSLECTVEGTSNPNLYWYRQAAGRGLQLLFYSVGIGQISSEVPQNLSASRPQDRQFILSSKKLLLSDSGFYLCAWSIAGNQPQHFGDGTRLSIL.

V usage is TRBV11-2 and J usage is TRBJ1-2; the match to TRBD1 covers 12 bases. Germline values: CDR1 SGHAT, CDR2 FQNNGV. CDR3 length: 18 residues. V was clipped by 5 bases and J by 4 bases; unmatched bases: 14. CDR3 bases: TGTGCCAGCAGCGGAACCGGGACAGGGGGCGCGCTGGCCTATGGCTACACCTTC. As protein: CASSGTGTGGALAYGYTF.

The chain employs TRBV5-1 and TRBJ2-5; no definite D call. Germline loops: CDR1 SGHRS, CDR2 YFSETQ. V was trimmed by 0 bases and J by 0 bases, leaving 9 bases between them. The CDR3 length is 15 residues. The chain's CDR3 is CASSLAANNQETQYF. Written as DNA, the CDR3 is TGCGCCAGCAGCTTGGCGGCAAATAACCAAGAGACCCAGTACTTC.

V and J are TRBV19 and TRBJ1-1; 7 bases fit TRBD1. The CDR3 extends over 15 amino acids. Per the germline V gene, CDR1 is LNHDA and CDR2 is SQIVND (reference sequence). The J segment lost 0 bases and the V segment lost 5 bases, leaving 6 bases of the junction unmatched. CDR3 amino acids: CASSARDSVNTEAFF. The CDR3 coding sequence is TGTGCCAGTAGTGCCCGGGACAGTGTGAACACTGAAGCTTTCTTT. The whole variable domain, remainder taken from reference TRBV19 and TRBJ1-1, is DGGITQSPKYLFRKEGQNVTLSCEQNLNHDAMYWYRQDPGQGLRLIYYSQIVNDFQKGDIAEGYSVSREKKESFPLTVTSAQKNPTAFYLCASSARDSVNTEAFFGQGTRLTVV.

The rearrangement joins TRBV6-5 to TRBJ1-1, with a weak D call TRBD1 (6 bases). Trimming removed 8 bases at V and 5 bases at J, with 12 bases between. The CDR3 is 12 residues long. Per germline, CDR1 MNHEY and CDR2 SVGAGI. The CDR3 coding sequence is TGTGCCAGCCGGGGGCAGGTTACTGAAGCTTTCTTT. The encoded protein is CASRGQVTEAFF.

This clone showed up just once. The DNA for the CDR3 is TGCGCCAGCAGCCTCACAAGGGACGGCGCTACCCAGTACTTC. Translating gives CASSLTRDGATQYF. The V and J genes are TRBV4-3 and TRBJ2-5; D is tentatively TRBD1 or TRBD2 (5 bases each). This CDR3 region has 14 residues. V lost 4 bases to trimming and J lost 8 bases, with 17 bases between them. Germline-derived CDR1 and CDR2 are LGHNA and YSLEER.

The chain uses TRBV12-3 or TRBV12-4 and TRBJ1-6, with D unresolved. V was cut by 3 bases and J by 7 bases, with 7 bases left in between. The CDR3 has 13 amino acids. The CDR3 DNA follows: TGTGCCAGCAGTTTGGACCTAAATTCACCCCTCCACTTT. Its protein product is CASSLDLNSPLHF.

CDR3 sequence: CASSGLTGDTEAFF. CDR3 DNA sequence: TGTGCCAGCAGCGGATTGACAGGGGACACTGAAGCTTTCTTT. V gene TRBV9 combines with J gene TRBJ1-1, with TRBD1 matching 8 bases. J lost 3 bases, V lost 3 bases, and 4 bases had no gene match. There are 14 residues in the CDR3. Germline V gene data show CDR1 as SGDLS and CDR2 as YYNGEE.

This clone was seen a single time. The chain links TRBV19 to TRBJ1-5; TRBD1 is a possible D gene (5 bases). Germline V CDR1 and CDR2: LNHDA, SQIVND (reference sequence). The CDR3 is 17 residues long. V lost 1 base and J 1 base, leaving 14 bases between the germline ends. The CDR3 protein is CASSIAGPGWSNQPQHF. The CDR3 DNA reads TGTGCCAGTAGTATAGCCGGTCCAGGGTGGAGCAATCAGCCCCAGCATTTT.

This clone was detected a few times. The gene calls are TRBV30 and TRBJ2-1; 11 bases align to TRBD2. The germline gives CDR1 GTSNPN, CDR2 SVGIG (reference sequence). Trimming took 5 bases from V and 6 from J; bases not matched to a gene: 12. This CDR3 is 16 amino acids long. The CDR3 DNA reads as TGTGCCTGGCTAGCGGGAGGCCAAGCGGTTCTCAATGAGCAGTTCTTC. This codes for CAWLAGGQAVLNEQFF.

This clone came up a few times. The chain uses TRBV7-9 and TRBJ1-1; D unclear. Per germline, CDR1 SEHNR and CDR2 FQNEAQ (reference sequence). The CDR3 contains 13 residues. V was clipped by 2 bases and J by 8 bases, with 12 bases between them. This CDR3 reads CASSLKWVSEAFF. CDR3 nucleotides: TGTGCCAGCAGCTTAAAGTGGGTGTCCGAAGCTTTCTTT.

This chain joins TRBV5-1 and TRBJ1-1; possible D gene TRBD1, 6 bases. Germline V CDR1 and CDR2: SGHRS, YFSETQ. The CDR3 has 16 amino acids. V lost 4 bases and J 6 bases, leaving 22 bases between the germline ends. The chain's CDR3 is CASSPGLQGRGSEAFF. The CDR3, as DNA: TGCGCCAGCAGCCCGGGGCTCCAGGGGAGGGGATCTGAAGCTTTCTTT.

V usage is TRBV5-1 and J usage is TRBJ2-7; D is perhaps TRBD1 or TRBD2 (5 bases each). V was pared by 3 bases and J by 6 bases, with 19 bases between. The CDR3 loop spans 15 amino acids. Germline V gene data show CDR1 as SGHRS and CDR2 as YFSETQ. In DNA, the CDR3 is TGCGCCAGCAGCTCCGGGACGGAGATTTTGCTCGAGCAGTACTTC. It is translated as CASSSGTEILLEQYF.

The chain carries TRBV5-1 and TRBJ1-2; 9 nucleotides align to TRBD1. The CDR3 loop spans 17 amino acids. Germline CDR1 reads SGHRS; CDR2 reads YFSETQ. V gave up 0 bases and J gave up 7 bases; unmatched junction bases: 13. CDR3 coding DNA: TGCGCCAGCAGCTTGGCGAGGGTAGGACAGGGGCTCAGTGGCTACACCTTC. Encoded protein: CASSLARVGQGLSGYTF.

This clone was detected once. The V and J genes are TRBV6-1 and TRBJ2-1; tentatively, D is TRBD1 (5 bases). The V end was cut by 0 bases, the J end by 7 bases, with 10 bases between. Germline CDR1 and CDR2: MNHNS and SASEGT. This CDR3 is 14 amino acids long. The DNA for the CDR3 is TGTGCCAGCAGTGAAGCGGCAGGGTGGAATGAGCAGTTCTTC. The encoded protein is CASSEAAGWNEQFF.

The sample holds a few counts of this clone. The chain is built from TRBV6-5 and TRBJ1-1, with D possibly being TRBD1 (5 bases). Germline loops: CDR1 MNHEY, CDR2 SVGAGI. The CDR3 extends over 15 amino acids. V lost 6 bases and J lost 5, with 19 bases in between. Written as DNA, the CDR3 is TGTGCCAGCAGCCGAACTCTCGGGGGACGAACTGAAGCTTTCTTT. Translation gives CASSRTLGGRTEAFF.

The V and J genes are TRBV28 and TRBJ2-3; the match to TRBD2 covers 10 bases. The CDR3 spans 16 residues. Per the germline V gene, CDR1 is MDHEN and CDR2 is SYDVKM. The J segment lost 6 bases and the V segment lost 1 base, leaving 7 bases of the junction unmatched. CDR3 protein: CASSLSRAGGRDTQYF. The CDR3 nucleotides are TGTGCCAGCAGTTTATCGAGAGCGGGGGGGAGGGATACGCAGTATTTT.

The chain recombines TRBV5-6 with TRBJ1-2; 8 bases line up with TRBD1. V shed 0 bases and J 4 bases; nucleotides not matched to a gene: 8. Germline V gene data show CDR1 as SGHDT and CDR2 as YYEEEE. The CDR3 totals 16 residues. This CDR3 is CASSLAGTGNPYGYTF. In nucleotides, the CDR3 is TGTGCCAGCAGCTTGGCCGGGACAGGAAATCCCTATGGCTACACCTTC.

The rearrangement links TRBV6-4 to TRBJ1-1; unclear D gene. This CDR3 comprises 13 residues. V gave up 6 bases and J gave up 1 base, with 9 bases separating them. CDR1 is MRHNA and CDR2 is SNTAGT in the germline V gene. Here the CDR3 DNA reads TGTGCCAGCAGACGCCAGAAGAACACTGAAGCTTTCTTT. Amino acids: CASRRQKNTEAFF.

The CDR3 protein is CASSKTGDAFF. The CDR3 coding sequence is TGTGCCAGCAGCAAAACGGGGGATGCTTTCTTT. This chain joins TRBV7-9 and TRBJ1-1; the D gene is possibly TRBD1 (5 bases). Germline CDR1 and CDR2: SEHNR and FQNEAQ (reference sequence). V lost 5 bases, J lost 11 bases, and 12 bases lay in between. There are 11 residues in the CDR3. Using reference TRBV7-9 and TRBJ1-1 for the parts outside the CDR3, the full variable domain is DTGVSQNPRHKITKRGQNVTFRCDPISEHNRLYWYRQTLGQGPEFLTYFQNEAQLEKSRLLSDRFSAERPKGSFSTLEIQRTEQGDSAMYLCASSKTGDAFFGQGTRLTVV.

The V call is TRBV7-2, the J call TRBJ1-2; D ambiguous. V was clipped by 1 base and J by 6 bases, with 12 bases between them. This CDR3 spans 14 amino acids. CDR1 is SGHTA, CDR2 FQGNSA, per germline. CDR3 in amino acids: CASSLVATENGYTF. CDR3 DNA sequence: TGTGCCAGCAGCTTAGTGGCCACGGAGAATGGCTACACCTTC.

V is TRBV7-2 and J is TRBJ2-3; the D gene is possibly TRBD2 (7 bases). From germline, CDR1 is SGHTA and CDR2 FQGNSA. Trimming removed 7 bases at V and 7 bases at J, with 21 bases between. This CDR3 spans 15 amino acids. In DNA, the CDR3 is TGTGCCAGCACCTTCGAGGGGGGGGTGGTAAATACGCAGTATTTT. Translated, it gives CASTFEGGVVNTQYF.

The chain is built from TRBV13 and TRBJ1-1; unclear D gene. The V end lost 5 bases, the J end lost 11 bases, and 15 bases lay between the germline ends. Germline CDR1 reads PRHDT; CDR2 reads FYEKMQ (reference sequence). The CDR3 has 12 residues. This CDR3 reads CASSPRVTGAFF. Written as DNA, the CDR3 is TGTGCCAGCAGCCCCCGCGTTACTGGGGCTTTCTTT.